The 22 T cell receptor beta chains given below trace back to one sample, sequenced in a study of cytomegalovirus exposure and HLA in healthy donors. Primers for the PCR totalled 60 Vbeta and 13 Jbeta. Assay used: immunoSEQ multiplex PCR; TCRdb lists only in-frame clones, some missing. The table shows approximately 150,000 clones, with about two thirds occurring only once. The sequenced material came from PBMCs. These receptors were collected from a man aged 30 to 45 in good health and CMV-seropositive.

This clone was seen a few times. The chain links TRBV19 to TRBJ2-7; a possible D gene is TRBD1 (6 bases). Germline CDR1 is LNHDA and CDR2 is SQIVND (reference sequence). V was shortened by 10 bases and J by 3 bases, with 13 bases between the two germline ends. The CDR3 has 12 residues. The CDR3 DNA follows: TGTGCCACCGAGGACAGCAGCTACGAGCAGTACTTC. Protein: CATEDSSYEQYF. The whole variable domain, remainder taken from reference TRBV19 and TRBJ2-7, is DGGITQSPKYLFRKEGQNVTLSCEQNLNHDAMYWYRQDPGQGLRLIYYSQIVNDFQKGDIAEGYSVSREKKESFPLTVTSAQKNPTAFYLCATEDSSYEQYFGPGTRLTVT.

The genes are TRBV9 and TRBJ2-5; 8 positions match TRBD1. Germline values: CDR1 SGDLS, CDR2 YYNGEE. The V gene end was trimmed by 4 bases and the J gene end by 4 bases; junction bases not matched to a gene: 9. CDR3 length: 15 amino acids. The CDR3 sequence is CASSQGQGALETQYF. As DNA, the CDR3 is TGTGCCAGCAGCCAAGGGCAGGGGGCATTAGAGACCCAGTACTTC.

The rearrangement uses TRBV28 and TRBJ2-1; 11 nucleotides align to TRBD1. From germline, CDR1 is MDHEN and CDR2 SYDVKM. V gave up 5 bases and J gave up 7 bases; unmatched junction bases: 7. The CDR3 is 15 amino acids. The CDR3 region is CASSPGQGADNEQFF. CDR3 coding DNA: TGTGCCAGCAGTCCTGGACAGGGGGCTGATAATGAGCAGTTCTTC.

This sequence joins TRBV27 and TRBJ1-2; D is unclear. This CDR3 has 14 amino acids. The germline V gene encodes CDR1 MNHEY and CDR2 SMNVEV (reference sequence). Trimming stripped 4 bases from V and 2 bases from J, with 11 bases between. CDR3 protein: CASSSNSGNYGYTF. The DNA for the CDR3 is TGTGCCAGCAGTTCCAACTCAGGAAACTATGGCTACACCTTC.

This clone was picked up one time. The V call is TRBV19, the J call TRBJ2-7, with D perhaps matching TRBD2 (6 bases). The germline CDR1 and CDR2 sequences are LNHDA and SQIVND (reference sequence). The length of the CDR3 is 14 residues. Trimming pared 4 bases from V and 0 bases from J, leaving 10 bases between. The CDR3 loop is CASSKPGGSYEQYF. DNA of the CDR3: TGTGCCAGTAGTAAACCCGGGGGCTCCTACGAGCAGTACTTC.

The chain has TRBV30 and TRBJ2-7; TRBD2 matches at 7 bases. J gave up 3 bases and V 1 base, and 0 bases lay outside the gene matches. The CDR3 totals 12 residues. CDR1 is GTSNPN, CDR2 SVGIG, per germline (reference sequence). CDR3 in amino acids: CAWSGGGYEQYF. The CDR3, as DNA: TGTGCCTGGAGTGGGGGGGGCTACGAGCAGTACTTC. Full variable domain (missing parts from reference TRBV30 and TRBJ2-7): SQTIHQWPATLVQPVGSPLSLECTVEGTSNPNLYWYRQAAGRGLQLLFYSVGIGQISSEVPQNLSASRPQDRQFILSSKKLLLSDSGFYLCAWSGGGYEQYFGPGTRLTVT.

The V gene is TRBV11-3, the J gene TRBJ2-7, with no clear D. V shed 3 bases and J shed 0 bases, with 15 bases lying between them. Germline lookup yields CDR1 SGHNT and CDR2 YENEEA. This CDR3 is 16 amino acids long. The DNA for the CDR3 is TGTGCCAGCAGCTTCCGAGGTCACTCGGGCTCCTACGAGCAGTACTTC. Its protein product is CASSFRGHSGSYEQYF.

This clone came up a few times. The rearrangement links TRBV7-2 to TRBJ1-3; TRBD1 is a possible D gene (6 bases). CDR1 SGHTA and CDR2 FQGNSA come from the germline V gene. The CDR3 consists of 14 residues. Trimming stripped 7 bases from V and 13 bases from J, with 23 bases between. CDR3 coding DNA: TGTGCCAGCACCCCGTTGACAGGTTCCCGAGGGATATATTTT. Its protein product is CASTPLTGSRGIYF.

The chain employs TRBV11-1 and TRBJ2-7; TRBD1 agrees at 11 bases. J was trimmed by 5 bases and V by 5 bases; bases with no gene match: 2. The CDR3 runs 13 residues. Germline CDR1 SGHAT, CDR2 FQDESV (reference sequence). The CDR3 protein is CASSRDRGNEQYF. CDR3 coding DNA: TGTGCCAGCAGCCGGGACAGGGGGAACGAGCAGTACTTC.

The rearrangement joins TRBV11-3 to TRBJ1-2; D is ambiguous. Germline V gene data show CDR1 as SGHNT and CDR2 as YENEEA. CDR3 length: 14 residues. Trimming removed 5 bases at V and 0 bases at J, with 10 bases between. The CDR3 sequence: CASSRSTANYGYTF. In DNA, the CDR3 is TGTGCCAGCAGCAGGAGTACCGCTAACTATGGCTACACCTTC.

The V call is TRBV7-2, the J call TRBJ2-2; D perhaps matches TRBD2 (6 bases). Germline V lookup: CDR1 SGHTA, CDR2 FQGNSA. Trimming removed 0 bases from V and 6 bases from J, with 14 bases in between. The CDR3 spans 16 residues. The CDR3 nucleotides are TGTGCCAGCAGCTTAGCGCGTCCGGGGGAGGCCGGGGAGCTGTTTTTT. It is translated as CASSLARPGEAGELFF.

The V gene is TRBV7-9, the J gene TRBJ2-3; possibly TRBD1 for D (7 bases). The CDR3 is 14 amino acids. Trimming pared 4 bases from V and 4 bases from J, leaving 12 bases between. CDR1 SEHNR and CDR2 FQNEAQ come from the germline V gene (reference sequence). CDR3 amino acids: CASSSTGRSDTQYF. Written as DNA, the CDR3 is TGTGCCAGCAGCTCGACAGGGAGGTCAGATACGCAGTATTTT.

This clone was seen a few times. CDR3 sequence (DNA): TGTGCCAGCAGTGAAAACAGGGTCTACAATGAGCAGTTCTTC. This gives the protein CASSENRVYNEQFF. V is TRBV25-1 and J is TRBJ2-1; possibly TRBD1 for D (6 bases). From germline, CDR1 is MGHDK and CDR2 SYGVNS. The CDR3 runs 14 residues. Trimming took off 2 bases at V and 3 bases at J, with 8 bases between the two ends.

This chain uses TRBV2 with TRBJ2-2, with 7 bases fitting TRBD1. Germline V gene lookup returns CDR1 SNHLY and CDR2 FYNNEI. After removal of 7 bases from V and 7 bases from J, the junction contained 30 bases not matched to a gene. The CDR3 loop spans 21 amino acids. The CDR3 spells CASTHFTDRSRVSMLGGELFF. CDR3 in DNA: TGTGCCAGCACCCACTTCACGGACAGGTCTCGTGTGTCGATGTTGGGCGGGGAGCTGTTTTTT.

The J gene is TRBJ2-1, the V gene TRBV10-3; TRBD2 agrees at 11 bases. V dropped 10 bases and J dropped 5; count of bases not matched to a gene: 7. This CDR3 has 14 amino acids. Germline assignment: CDR1 ENHRY and CDR2 SYGVKD. DNA of the CDR3: TGTGCCACCTTGCTTAGCGGGAGGGACAATGAGCAGTTCTTC. Its protein is CATLLSGRDNEQFF.

The chain uses TRBV2 and TRBJ2-5, with TRBD2 as a possible D gene (6 bases). Trimming shortened V by 5 bases and J by 5 bases, and 15 bases separated the two germline ends. The germline gives CDR1 SNHLY, CDR2 FYNNEI. CDR3 size: 14 residues. The CDR3: CASSPPGVLETQYF. CDR3 bases: TGTGCCAGCAGTCCACCGGGGGTTTTGGAGACCCAGTACTTC.

The chain joins TRBV5-1 to TRBJ1-4; the match to TRBD1 covers 9 bases. This CDR3 has 15 residues. Germline loops: CDR1 SGHRS, CDR2 YFSETQ. With V trimmed by 4 bases and J by 7 bases, 8 bases remained unmatched. This chain's CDR3 is CASSSHRDRAEKLFF. CDR3 DNA: TGCGCCAGCAGCAGCCACCGGGACAGGGCTGAAAAACTGTTTTTT.

The sample holds a few counts of this clone. The chain recombines TRBV5-4 with TRBJ2-1; D possibly corresponds to TRBD1 (5 bases). The CDR3 sequence is 13 residues long. The germline V and J ends were trimmed by 2 bases and 4 bases, with 7 bases remaining between them. Germline V gene lookup returns CDR1 SGHNT and CDR2 YYREEE (reference sequence). The CDR3 DNA is TGTGCCAGCAGCTTTGGACAATACAATGAGCAGTTCTTC. Translation: CASSFGQYNEQFF.

This clone was counted a few times. This sequence joins TRBV7-9 and TRBJ1-2; possibly TRBD1 for D (5 bases). The length of the CDR3 is 14 residues. The germline CDR1 and CDR2 sequences are SEHNR and FQNEAQ (reference sequence). V was pared by 5 bases and J by 2 bases, with 12 bases between. CDR3: CASSRGLLNYGYTF. The CDR3 nucleotides read TGTGCCAGCAGCCGGGGACTGCTCAACTATGGCTACACCTTC. Full variable domain (rest looked up from reference TRBV7-9 and TRBJ1-2): DTGVSQNPRHKITKRGQNVTFRCDPISEHNRLYWYRQTLGQGPEFLTYFQNEAQLEKSRLLSDRFSAERPKGSFSTLEIQRTEQGDSAMYLCASSRGLLNYGYTFGSGTRLTVV.

The chain combines TRBV6-5 with TRBJ2-7; possibly TRBD1 for D (7 bases). V was shortened by 5 bases and J by 1 base, with 9 bases between the two germline ends. The length of the CDR3 is 13 residues. Germline-derived CDR1 and CDR2 are MNHEY and SVGAGI. The CDR3 reads CASSPGGSYEQYF. The CDR3 coding sequence is TGTGCCAGCAGTCCAGGGGGGTCCTACGAGCAGTACTTC.

This chain uses TRBV5-4 with TRBJ2-7; 7 bases are shared with TRBD2. The junction had 12 bases not matched to a gene; V was cut back by 2 bases and J by 4 bases. Germline lookup yields CDR1 SGHNT and CDR2 YYREEE (reference sequence). This CDR3 contains 16 residues. CDR3 residues: CASSLSGAGKLYEQYF. The CDR3 region has the DNA TGTGCCAGCAGCTTAAGCGGAGCGGGGAAGTTGTACGAGCAGTACTTC.

The chain links TRBV15 to TRBJ2-7; TRBD2 agrees at 8 bases. Germline V lookup: CDR1 LNHNV, CDR2 YYDKDF (reference sequence). The trim removed 6 bases at V and 4 bases at J, leaving 11 bases unmatched. The CDR3 extends over 15 amino acids. CDR3 nucleotides: TGTGCCACCAGTCGGGAGGGTGACAGGCCATACGAGCAGTACTTC. Translated: CATSREGDRPYEQYF.